The 32 T cell receptor beta chains below were found in one sample sequenced in a study of shared clonotypes between healthy human individuals. The repertoire was sequenced with immunoSEQ multiplex PCR; TCRdb's copy has only in-frame clones and lacks some. The top ten clones hold approximately 12% of a sample with 470,000 or so clones, approximately 84% of them seen once. The sequenced sample consisted of PBMCs. Source of these receptors: a middle-aged woman in good health. Some clones in this sample may be carry-over from other donors' samples.

This rearrangement joins TRBV4-1 to TRBJ2-1, with 10 bases identical to TRBD2. Germline V CDR1 and CDR2: MGHRA, YSYEKL. The CDR3 is 18 amino acids. Trimming at V came to 0 bases and at J to 2 bases, leaving 7 bases not matched to a gene. In DNA form, the CDR3 reads TGCGCCAGCAGCCAAGATCCCCTAGCGGGAGCACCCTACAATGAGCAGTTCTTC. Its protein product is CASSQDPLAGAPYNEQFF.

V and J are TRBV4-1 and TRBJ1-4; TRBD1 matches at 9 bases. With 4 bases clipped from V and 5 bases from J, the junction kept 2 bases outside the gene matches. Germline CDR1 reads MGHRA; CDR2 reads YSYEKL. The CDR3 extends over 14 amino acids. CDR3 region: CASSPDRGNEKLFF. The DNA of the CDR3 is TGCGCCAGCAGCCCCGACAGGGGGAATGAAAAACTGTTTTTT.

This clone was counted between two and nine times. A read error may be the cause here, since a much bigger clone is one base away. Without the conserved terminal phenylalanine or tryptophan, this CDR3 likely stems from a read error. This chain joins TRBV6-5 and TRBJ2-7; unclear D gene. CDR1 and CDR2 from the germline V gene are MNHEY and SVGAGI. V was shortened by 7 bases and J by 6 bases, with 13 bases between the two germline ends. The CDR3 is 12 amino acids. This CDR3 reads CASTTDRSEQYL. CDR3 nucleotide sequence: TGTGCCAGCACAACAGATCGGTCCGAGCAGTACCTC.

The V call is TRBV4-1, the J call TRBJ2-2; D is perhaps TRBD2 (5 bases). Germline lookup yields CDR1 MGHRA and CDR2 YSYEKL. The ends were cut back, 0 bases at V and 7 bases at J, with 18 bases in the middle. This CDR3 has 17 amino acids. The CDR3 here is CASSQEPAVNNGGELFF. The CDR3 bases are TGCGCCAGCAGCCAAGAGCCAGCGGTGAACAATGGCGGGGAGCTGTTTTTT.

This chain connects TRBV28 to TRBJ1-1; no clear D gene. Trimming shortened V by 5 bases and J by 2 bases, and 15 bases separated the two germline ends. The CDR3 extends over 15 amino acids. CDR1 and CDR2 (germline): MDHEN, SYDVKM. The CDR3 DNA reads TGTGCCAGCAGTCCTCCGGACGTTCCTAACACTGAAGCTTTCTTT. Translation gives CASSPPDVPNTEAFF.

As concerns this clone: A read error likely explains this, since a far larger clone differs by one base. The CDR3 loop is CAWNRGGGFGEGKLFF. CDR3 DNA sequence: TGTGCCTGGAATAGAGGGGGAGGTTTCGGAGAGGGGAAACTGTTTTTT. The genes are TRBV30 and TRBJ1-4, with D perhaps matching TRBD1 (6 bases). V lost 4 bases and J 11 bases, leaving 26 bases between the germline ends. Germline CDR1 and CDR2: GTSNPN and SVGIG (reference sequence). The CDR3 spans 16 residues. The full variable domain, rest sourced from reference TRBV30 and TRBJ1-4, is SQTIHQWPATLVQPVGSPLSLECTVEGTSNPNLYWYRQAAGRGLQLLFYSVGIGQISSEVPQNLSASRPQDRQFILSSKKLLLSDSGFYLCAWNRGGGFGEGKLFFGSGTQLSVL.

In regard to this clone: A read error is likely here: a far larger clone is one base away. In the same sample, other DNA sequences code for this CDR3. This chain uses TRBV7-2 with TRBJ1-4, with a weak D call TRBD1 (5 bases). This CDR3 region has 14 residues. CDR1 SGHTA and CDR2 FQGNSA come from the germline V gene. The CDR3 loop is CASSPQRGGEKLFF. The CDR3 DNA reads TGTGCCAGCAGCCCGCAGAGGGGTGGTGAAAAGCTGTTTTTT.

The rearrangement uses TRBV4-2 and TRBJ2-2; 7 bases line up with TRBD1. V lost 2 bases to trimming and J lost 1 base; unmatched junction nucleotides: 4. This CDR3 contains 16 residues. Germline V gene sequence: CDR1 LGHNA, CDR2 YNFKEQ. The chain's CDR3 is CASSQRGQMNTGELFF. The CDR3 nucleotides are TGTGCCAGCAGCCAAAGGGGGCAGATGAACACCGGGGAGCTGTTTTTT.

With respect to this clone: A read error may be the cause here, since a much bigger clone is one base away. Within the sample, other DNA sequences also encode this same CDR3. This chain uses TRBV28 with TRBJ2-1; 7 bases are a match to TRBD2. The germline gives CDR1 MDHEN, CDR2 SYDVKM. The CDR3 consists of 15 residues. CDR3 in amino acids: CASSLPGLWEGPPVF. DNA for the CDR3: TGTGCCAGCAGTCTACCGGGGCTGTGGGAGGGCCCGCCGGTCTTC.

The chain combines TRBV28 with TRBJ2-7, with 7 bases aligning to TRBD1. The length of the CDR3 is 15 residues. Germline lookup yields CDR1 MDHEN and CDR2 SYDVKM. With 2 bases clipped from V and 5 bases from J, the junction kept 9 bases outside the gene matches. This CDR3 reads CASSLRGGALDEQYF. The CDR3 DNA reads as TGTGCCAGCAGTTTAAGAGGGGGCGCTTTAGACGAGCAGTACTTC.

The chain is built from TRBV28 and TRBJ2-4; 10 nucleotides agree with TRBD2. The CDR3 runs 17 residues. Germline CDR1 and CDR2: MDHEN and SYDVKM. V lost 1 base to trimming and J lost 0 bases; unmatched junction nucleotides: 3. The CDR3 spells CASSLSGLARAKNIQYF. Written as DNA, the CDR3 is TGTGCCAGCAGTTTATCGGGACTAGCGAGAGCCAAAAACATTCAGTACTTC.

This chain uses TRBV30 with TRBJ2-4; unclear D gene. Germline V gene data show CDR1 as GTSNPN and CDR2 as SVGIG (reference sequence). Trimming took off 1 base at V and 8 bases at J, with 12 bases between the two ends. The CDR3 totals 13 residues. The CDR3, as DNA: TGTGCCTGGAGTGGAACCCTTCAAGACATTCAGTACTTC. Translated, it gives CAWSGTLQDIQYF.

This sequence joins TRBV9 and TRBJ2-3, with a weak D call TRBD2 (6 bases). The CDR3 is made up of 20 amino acids. The V gene's germline CDR1 is SGDLS and CDR2 YYNGEE. V lost 0 bases, J lost 0 bases, and 23 bases lay in between. CDR3 region: CASSVGAMIQLAPSTDTQYF. Here the CDR3 DNA reads TGTGCCAGCAGCGTAGGGGCAATGATCCAGCTAGCGCCTAGCACAGATACGCAGTATTTT. Using reference TRBV9 and TRBJ2-3 for the parts outside the CDR3, the full variable domain is DSGVTQTPKHLITATGQRVTLRCSPRSGDLSVYWYQQSLDQGLQFLIQYYNGEERAKGNILERFSAQQFPDLHSELNLSSLELGDSALYFCASSVGAMIQLAPSTDTQYFGPGTRLTVL.

This clone was observed once. J is TRBJ2-6 and V is TRBV7-3; D perhaps matches TRBD1 (5 bases). Trimming shortened V by 3 bases and J by 0 bases, and 18 bases separated the two germline ends. CDR1 and CDR2 (germline): SGHTA, FQGTGA. The CDR3 extends over 19 amino acids. The CDR3 here is CASSFGDLQDTSGANVLTF. The CDR3 nucleotides are TGTGCCAGCAGCTTTGGTGACCTACAGGATACCTCTGGGGCCAACGTCCTGACTTTC.

The chain uses TRBV14 and TRBJ1-3; D is uncertain. Trimming removed 4 bases at V and 2 bases at J, with 12 bases between. Germline V lookup: CDR1 SGHDN, CDR2 FVKESK. The CDR3 extends over 15 amino acids. In DNA, the CDR3 is TGTGCCAGCAGCCTTGACCGATACCCTGGAAACACCATATATTTT. This translates into CASSLDRYPGNTIYF.

Notes on this clone: A far larger clone differs by one base, so this is likely a read error. V usage is TRBV7-3 and J usage is TRBJ2-2, with D maybe TRBD1 (5 bases). The germline gives CDR1 SGHTA, CDR2 FQGTGA. The V end lost 5 bases, the J end lost 7 bases, and 14 bases lay between the germline ends. The CDR3 totals 14 residues. This CDR3 reads CASSAGMDIGELFF. CDR3 coding DNA: TGTGCCAGCAGCGCAGGGATGGACATCGGGGAGCTGTTTTTT.

DNA of the CDR3: TGTGCCAGCAGCTACGGGACAGGGGGGAACTCTGGAAACACCATATATTTT. Translating it yields CASSYGTGGNSGNTIYF. The rearrangement links TRBV4-2 to TRBJ1-3, with 11 nucleotides matching TRBD1. CDR3 length equals 17 residues. The junction had 6 bases not matched to a gene; V was cut back by 5 bases and J by 0 bases. Germline V lookup: CDR1 LGHNA, CDR2 YNFKEQ.

The chain recombines TRBV10-3 with TRBJ1-5, with TRBD1 matching over 7 bases. Per the germline V gene, CDR1 is ENHRY and CDR2 is SYGVKD. The ends lost 8 bases at V and 4 bases at J; junction bases unmatched: 11. CDR3 length: 15 amino acids. The CDR3: CAIQGGLEGNQPQHF. The CDR3 nucleotides read TGTGCCATCCAGGGGGGACTCGAGGGGAATCAGCCCCAGCATTTT.

The V call is TRBV18, the J call TRBJ1-1, with no clear D. From germline, CDR1 is KGHSH and CDR2 LQKENI. The CDR3 length is 15 residues. With 3 bases removed from V and 5 bases from J, the gap between germline ends came to 16 bases. CDR3 sequence reads: CASSPLEGAGTEAFF. The CDR3 DNA sequence: TGTGCCAGCTCACCCCTAGAAGGAGCCGGGACTGAAGCTTTCTTT.

The rearrangement links TRBV27 to TRBJ2-1; 11 bases map to TRBD2. The V gene's germline CDR1 is MNHEY and CDR2 SMNVEV (reference sequence). The CDR3 totals 15 residues. After removal of 2 bases from V and 3 bases from J, the junction contained 0 bases not matched to a gene. The DNA for the CDR3 is TGTGCCAGCAGTTTAGGGACTAGCGGCTACAATGAGCAGTTCTTC. Its translation is CASSLGTSGYNEQFF.

The chain is built from TRBV11-2 and TRBJ2-1; D gene uncertain. This CDR3 region has 12 residues. Germline assignment: CDR1 SGHAT and CDR2 FQNNGV. V gave up 5 bases and J gave up 4 bases, with 6 bases separating them. The CDR3 bases are TGTGCCAGCAGCCCAGATTACAATGAGCAGTTCTTC. Translation gives CASSPDYNEQFF.

This clone appeared many times. This sample includes further DNA sequences coding for the same CDR3. V is TRBV15 and J is TRBJ2-7; TRBD2 aligns across 7 bases. V was clipped by 0 bases and J by 0 bases; unmatched bases: 2. The CDR3 sequence is 15 residues long. In germline, CDR1 is LNHNV, CDR2 YYDKDF (reference sequence). CDR3 nucleotides: TGTGCCACCAGCAGAGAGGGAGGGAGCTCCTACGAGCAGTACTTC. Its translation: CATSREGGSSYEQYF.

This clone appeared a single time. The genes are TRBV2 and TRBJ2-2, with a weak D call TRBD1 (6 bases). CDR3 size: 15 residues. Germline CDR1 is SNHLY and CDR2 is FYNNEI. Trimming pared 0 bases from V and 7 bases from J, leaving 12 bases between. CDR3 protein: CASSEARTVVGELFF. The CDR3 region has the DNA TGTGCCAGCAGTGAAGCCCGGACAGTTGTCGGGGAGCTGTTTTTT. Combining the CDR3 with reference TRBV2 and TRBJ2-2 gives the whole variable domain EPEVTQTPSHQVTQMGQEVILRCVPISNHLYFYWYRQILGQKVEFLVSFYNNEISEKSEIFDDQFSVERPDGSNFTLKIRSTKLEDSAMYFCASSEARTVVGELFFGEGSRLTVL.

The CDR3 sequence is CASSLRTSGYTGELFF. The CDR3 region has the DNA TGTGCCAGCAGCTTACGGACTAGCGGGTACACCGGGGAGCTGTTTTTT. The chain combines TRBV11-2 with TRBJ2-2; 11 bases are shared with TRBD2. Trimming removed 2 bases from V and 3 bases from J; junction bases left unmatched: 2. The germline CDR1 and CDR2 sequences are SGHAT and FQNNGV. The CDR3 consists of 16 residues.

V gene TRBV7-2 combines with J gene TRBJ1-5; D possibly corresponds to TRBD1 (6 bases). Per germline, CDR1 SGHTA and CDR2 FQGNSA. V shed 4 bases and J shed 3 bases, with 22 bases lying between them. This CDR3 is built from 18 residues. The CDR3 here is CASSSPVGGSNANQPQHF. In nucleotides, the CDR3 is TGTGCCAGCAGCTCCCCGGTGGGGGGCAGCAACGCCAATCAGCCCCAGCATTTT.

Details on this clone: A far larger clone is a single base away, which makes a read error likely. The chain has TRBV28 and TRBJ1-1; D is uncertain. CDR1 and CDR2 from the germline V gene are MDHEN and SYDVKM. Trimming shortened V by 3 bases and J by 6 bases, and 20 bases separated the two germline ends. The CDR3 contains 16 residues. This chain's CDR3 is CASSFPHRAVTPEAFF. The CDR3, as DNA: TGTGCCAGCAGTTTCCCCCACCGGGCAGTAACCCCTGAAGCTTTCTTT.

The chain employs TRBV6-5 and TRBJ1-3; no definite D call. The CDR3 runs to 14 residues. V dropped 6 bases and J dropped 4 bases, with 13 bases sitting between them. The V gene's germline CDR1 is MNHEY and CDR2 SVGAGI. In DNA, the CDR3 is TGTGCCAGCAGGACGACCCCCACCGGAAACACCATATATTTT. This sequence encodes CASRTTPTGNTIYF.

Regarding this clone: This likely came from a read error, as a far larger clone is one base away. This chain connects TRBV10-3 to TRBJ2-7; D is tentatively TRBD1 or TRBD2 (5 bases each). The CDR3 runs to 12 residues. Looked up from germline, CDR1 is ENHRY and CDR2 is SYGVKD. CDR3 coding DNA: TGTGGCATCAGTGCCCAGGGCGGGGAGCAGTACTTC. It encodes CGISAQGGEQYF.

The V and J genes are TRBV20-1 and TRBJ2-7; TRBD2 is a possible D gene (6 bases). Germline lookup yields CDR1 DFQATT and CDR2 SNEGSKA (reference sequence). Trimming left V 4 bases short and J 3 bases short, with 7 bases between. This CDR3 comprises 11 residues. The CDR3 DNA sequence: TGCAGTGCTATCGGGGGCTACGAGCAGTACTTC. Amino acids: CSAIGGYEQYF.

Regarding this clone: A far larger clone is off by one base, so a read error is likely. This chain uses TRBV9 with TRBJ2-7, with 8 bases fitting TRBD1. The CDR3 covers 14 residues. In germline, CDR1 is SGDLS, CDR2 YYNGEE. CDR3 nucleotides: TGTGCCAGCAGCACACAGGGGGTACCCTACGAGCAGTGCTTC. The encoded protein is CASSTQGVPYEQCF.

Points on this clone: A far larger clone is just one base off, so this is likely a read error. This is likely a read error, given that the CDR3 carries no conserved phenylalanine or tryptophan at its end. This chain connects TRBV18 to TRBJ1-3; 10 nucleotides match TRBD1. Losses at the gene ends were 5 bases for V and 3 bases for J; bases not matched to a gene: 4. CDR3 length: 15 amino acids. CDR1 and CDR2 from the germline V gene are KGHSH and LQKENI. The CDR3 region has the DNA TGTGCCAGCTCAGACAGGGGGCGGTATGGAAACACCATATATCTT. This encodes CASSDRGRYGNTIYL.

This sequence joins TRBV7-8 and TRBJ1-1, with a weak D call TRBD1 (6 bases). Germline V gene lookup returns CDR1 SGHVS and CDR2 FQNEAQ. V lost 5 bases, J lost 4 bases, and 14 bases lay in between. The CDR3 is 14 residues long. In nucleotides, the CDR3 is TGTGCCAGCAGCCTACAGGGATTGGGCACTGAAGCTTTCTTT. Translated, it gives CASSLQGLGTEAFF. The complete variable domain, with remaining parts taken from reference TRBV7-8 and TRBJ1-1, reads GAGVSQSPRYKVAKRGQDVALRCDPISGHVSLFWYQQALGQGPEFLTYFQNEAQLDKSGLPSDRFFAERPEGSVSTLKIQRTQQEDSAVYLCASSLQGLGTEAFFGQGTRLTVV.